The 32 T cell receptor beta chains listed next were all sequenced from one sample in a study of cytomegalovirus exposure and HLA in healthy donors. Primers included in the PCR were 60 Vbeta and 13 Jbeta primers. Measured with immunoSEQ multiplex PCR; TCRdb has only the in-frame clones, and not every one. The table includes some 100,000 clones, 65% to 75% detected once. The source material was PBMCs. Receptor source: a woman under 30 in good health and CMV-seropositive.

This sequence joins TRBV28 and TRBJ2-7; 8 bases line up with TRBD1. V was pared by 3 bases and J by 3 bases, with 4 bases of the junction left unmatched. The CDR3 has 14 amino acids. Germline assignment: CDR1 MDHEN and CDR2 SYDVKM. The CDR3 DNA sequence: TGTGCCAGCAGTTTTCCGGGACAGGTCTACGAGCAGTACTTC. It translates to CASSFPGQVYEQYF.

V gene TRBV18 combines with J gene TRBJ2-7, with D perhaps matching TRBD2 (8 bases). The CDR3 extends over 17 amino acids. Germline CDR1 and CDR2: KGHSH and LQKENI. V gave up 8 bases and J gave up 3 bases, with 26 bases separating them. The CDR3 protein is CASAWIDSGAGGYEQYF. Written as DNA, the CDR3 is TGTGCCAGCGCCTGGATCGATAGCGGGGCAGGGGGCTACGAGCAGTACTTC.

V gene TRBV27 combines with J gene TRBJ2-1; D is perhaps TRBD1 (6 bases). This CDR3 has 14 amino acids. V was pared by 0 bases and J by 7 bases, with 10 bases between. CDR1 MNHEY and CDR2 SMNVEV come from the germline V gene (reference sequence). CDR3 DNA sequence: TGTGCCAGCAGTTTATCCCTCAGGGGTAATGAGCAGTTCTTC. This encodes CASSLSLRGNEQFF.

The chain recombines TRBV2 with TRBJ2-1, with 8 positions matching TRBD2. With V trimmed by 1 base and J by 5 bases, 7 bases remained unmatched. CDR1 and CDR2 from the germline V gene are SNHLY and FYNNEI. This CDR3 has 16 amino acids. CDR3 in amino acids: CASSEGPGGLHNEQFF. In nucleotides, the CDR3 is TGTGCCAGCAGTGAAGGTCCGGGAGGGTTACACAATGAGCAGTTCTTC.

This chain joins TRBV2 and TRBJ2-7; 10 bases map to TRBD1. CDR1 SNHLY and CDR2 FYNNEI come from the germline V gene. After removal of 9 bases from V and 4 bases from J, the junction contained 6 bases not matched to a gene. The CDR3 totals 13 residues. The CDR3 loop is CASFRDRGYEQYF. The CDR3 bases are TGTGCCAGTTTCCGGGACAGGGGTTACGAGCAGTACTTC.

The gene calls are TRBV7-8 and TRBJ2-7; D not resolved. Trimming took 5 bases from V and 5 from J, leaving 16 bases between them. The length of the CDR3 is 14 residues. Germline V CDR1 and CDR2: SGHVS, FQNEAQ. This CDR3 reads CASSPQSHSDEQYF. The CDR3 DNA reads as TGTGCCAGCAGCCCCCAGTCCCACAGTGACGAGCAGTACTTC.

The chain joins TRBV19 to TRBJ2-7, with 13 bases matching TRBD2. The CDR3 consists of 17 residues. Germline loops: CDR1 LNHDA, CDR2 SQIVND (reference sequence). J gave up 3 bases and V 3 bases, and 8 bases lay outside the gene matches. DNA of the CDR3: TGTGCCAGTAGTATCGGGACTAGCGGGGTTTACCTCTACGAGCAGTACTTC. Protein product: CASSIGTSGVYLYEQYF.

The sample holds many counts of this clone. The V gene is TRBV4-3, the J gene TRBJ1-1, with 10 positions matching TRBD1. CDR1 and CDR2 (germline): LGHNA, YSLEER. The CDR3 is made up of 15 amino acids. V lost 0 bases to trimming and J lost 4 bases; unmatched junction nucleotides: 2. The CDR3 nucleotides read TGCGCCAGCAGCCAAGATTGGGACAGGGGCACTGAAGCTTTCTTT. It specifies CASSQDWDRGTEAFF.

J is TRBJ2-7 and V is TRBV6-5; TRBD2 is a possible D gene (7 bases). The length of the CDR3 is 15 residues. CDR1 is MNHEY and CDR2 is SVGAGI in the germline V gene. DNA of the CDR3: TGTGCAACCCGAGGGGGGGGAGCGGCCTCCTACGAGCAGTACTTC. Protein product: CATRGGGAASYEQYF.

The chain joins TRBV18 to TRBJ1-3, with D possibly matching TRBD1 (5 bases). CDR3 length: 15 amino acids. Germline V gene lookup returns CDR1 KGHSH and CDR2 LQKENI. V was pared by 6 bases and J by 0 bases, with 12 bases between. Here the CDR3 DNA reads TGTGCCAGCTCGACAGCCCTGAGCTCTGGAAACACCATATATTTT. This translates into CASSTALSSGNTIYF.

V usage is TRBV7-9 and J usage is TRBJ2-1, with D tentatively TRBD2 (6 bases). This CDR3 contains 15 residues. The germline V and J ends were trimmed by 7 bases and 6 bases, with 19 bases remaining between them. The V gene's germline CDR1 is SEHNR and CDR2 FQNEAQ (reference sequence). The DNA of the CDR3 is TGTGCCAGCACCTCCCGGGAGAATCGCCGCAATGAGCAGTTCTTC. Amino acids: CASTSRENRRNEQFF.

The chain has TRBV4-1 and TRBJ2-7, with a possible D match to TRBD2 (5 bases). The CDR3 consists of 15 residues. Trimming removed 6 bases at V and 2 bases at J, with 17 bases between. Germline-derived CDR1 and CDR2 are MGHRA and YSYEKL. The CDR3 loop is CASSPTAGNTYEQYF. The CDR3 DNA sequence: TGCGCCAGCAGTCCAACTGCCGGGAACACCTACGAGCAGTACTTC.

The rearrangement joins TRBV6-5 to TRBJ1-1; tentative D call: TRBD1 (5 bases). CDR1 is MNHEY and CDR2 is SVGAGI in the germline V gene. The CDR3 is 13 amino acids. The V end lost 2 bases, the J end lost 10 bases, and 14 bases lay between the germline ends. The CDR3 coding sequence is TGTGCCAGCAGTTACCCCTCTTCCAGGGTAGCTTTCTTT. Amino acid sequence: CASSYPSSRVAFF.

CDR3 protein: CAWSVLTGAAYEQYF. Written as DNA, the CDR3 is TGTGCCTGGAGTGTACTAACAGGGGCCGCCTACGAGCAGTACTTC. This chain joins TRBV30 and TRBJ2-7, with 7 bases that match TRBD1. After removal of 0 bases from V and 2 bases from J, the junction contained 7 bases not matched to a gene. Germline V gene sequence: CDR1 GTSNPN, CDR2 SVGIG (reference sequence). The CDR3 covers 15 residues.

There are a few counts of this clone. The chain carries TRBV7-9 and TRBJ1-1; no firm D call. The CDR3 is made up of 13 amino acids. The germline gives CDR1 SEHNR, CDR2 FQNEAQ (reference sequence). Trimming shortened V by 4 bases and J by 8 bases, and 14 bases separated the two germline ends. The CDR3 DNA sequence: TGTGCCAGCAGCTCTGCCGGGAACCAAGAAGCTTTCTTT. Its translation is CASSSAGNQEAFF.

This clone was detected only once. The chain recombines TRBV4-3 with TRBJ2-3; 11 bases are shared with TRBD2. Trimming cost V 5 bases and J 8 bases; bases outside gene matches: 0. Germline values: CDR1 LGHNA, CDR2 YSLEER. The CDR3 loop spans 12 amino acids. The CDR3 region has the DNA TGCGCCAGCAGCGGGACTAGCGGTACGCAGTATTTT. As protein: CASSGTSGTQYF.

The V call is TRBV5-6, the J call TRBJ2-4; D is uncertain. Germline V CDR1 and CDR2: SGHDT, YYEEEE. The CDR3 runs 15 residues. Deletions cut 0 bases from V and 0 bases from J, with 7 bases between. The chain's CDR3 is CASSLGGAAKNIQYF. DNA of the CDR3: TGTGCCAGCAGCTTGGGAGGAGCAGCCAAAAACATTCAGTACTTC.

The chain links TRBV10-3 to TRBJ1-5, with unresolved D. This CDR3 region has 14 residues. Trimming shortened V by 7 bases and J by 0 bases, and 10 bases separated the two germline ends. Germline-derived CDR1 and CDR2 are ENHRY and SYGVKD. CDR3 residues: CAIKPDYSNQPQHF. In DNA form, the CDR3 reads TGTGCCATCAAGCCAGACTATAGCAATCAGCCCCAGCATTTT.

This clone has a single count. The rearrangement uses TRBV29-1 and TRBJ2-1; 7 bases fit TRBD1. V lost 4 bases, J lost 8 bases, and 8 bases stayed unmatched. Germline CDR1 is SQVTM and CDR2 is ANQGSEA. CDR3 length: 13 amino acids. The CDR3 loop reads CSVAVQGIHEQFF. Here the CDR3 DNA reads TGCAGCGTTGCAGTACAGGGGATCCATGAGCAGTTCTTC.

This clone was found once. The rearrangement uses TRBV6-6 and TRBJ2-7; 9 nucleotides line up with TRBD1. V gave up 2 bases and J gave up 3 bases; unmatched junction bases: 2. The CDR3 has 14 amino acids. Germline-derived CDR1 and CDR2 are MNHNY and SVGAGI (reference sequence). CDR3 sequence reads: CASSYGQGFYEQYF. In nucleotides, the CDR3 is TGTGCCAGCAGTTACGGACAGGGGTTCTACGAGCAGTACTTC.

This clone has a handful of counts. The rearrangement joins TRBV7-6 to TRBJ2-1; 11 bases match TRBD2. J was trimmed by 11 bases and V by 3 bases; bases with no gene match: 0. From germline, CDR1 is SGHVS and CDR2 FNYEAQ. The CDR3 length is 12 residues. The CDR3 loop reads CASSLTSGKQFF. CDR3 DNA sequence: TGTGCCAGCAGCTTGACTAGCGGGAAGCAGTTCTTC.

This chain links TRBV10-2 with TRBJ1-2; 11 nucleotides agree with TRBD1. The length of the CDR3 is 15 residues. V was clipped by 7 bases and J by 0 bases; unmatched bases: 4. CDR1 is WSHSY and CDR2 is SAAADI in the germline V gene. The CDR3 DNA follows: TGCGCCAGCAATCCGGGACAGGGGGCTAACTATGGCTACACCTTC. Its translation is CASNPGQGANYGYTF.

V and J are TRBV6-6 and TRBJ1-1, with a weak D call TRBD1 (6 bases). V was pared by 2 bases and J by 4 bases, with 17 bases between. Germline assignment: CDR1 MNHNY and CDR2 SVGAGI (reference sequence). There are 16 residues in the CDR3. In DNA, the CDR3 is TGTGCCAGCAGTTACGATACAGGGCCTTCCCGCACTGAAGCTTTCTTT. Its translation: CASSYDTGPSRTEAFF.

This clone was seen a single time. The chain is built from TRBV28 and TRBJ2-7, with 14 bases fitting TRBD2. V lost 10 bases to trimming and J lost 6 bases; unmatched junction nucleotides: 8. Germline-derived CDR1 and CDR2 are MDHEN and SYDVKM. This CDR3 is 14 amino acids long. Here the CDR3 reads CATQGLAGVVEQYF. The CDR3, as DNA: TGTGCCACCCAGGGACTAGCGGGAGTTGTCGAGCAGTACTTC. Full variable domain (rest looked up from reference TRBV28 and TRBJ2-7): DVKVTQSSRYLVKRTGEKVFLECVQDMDHENMFWYRQDPGLGLRLIYFSYDVKMKEKGDIPEGYSVSREKKERFSLILESASTNQTSMYLCATQGLAGVVEQYFGPGTRLTVT.

The CDR3 is CASSRDRGVLAYEQYF. CDR3 sequence (DNA): TGTGCCAGCAGTAGGGACAGGGGGGTGTTGGCCTACGAGCAGTACTTC. The chain combines TRBV27 with TRBJ2-7; 11 bases fit TRBD1. This CDR3 is 16 amino acids long. Trimming at V came to 5 bases and at J to 2 bases, leaving 8 bases not matched to a gene. Germline-derived CDR1 and CDR2 are MNHEY and SMNVEV (reference sequence).

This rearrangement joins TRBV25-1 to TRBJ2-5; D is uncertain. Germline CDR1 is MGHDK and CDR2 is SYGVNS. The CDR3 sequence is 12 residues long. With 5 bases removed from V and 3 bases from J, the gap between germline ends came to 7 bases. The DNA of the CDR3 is TGTGCCAGCAGTCTAACAGAAGAGACCCAGTACTTC. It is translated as CASSLTEETQYF. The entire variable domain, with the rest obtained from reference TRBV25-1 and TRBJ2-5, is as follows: EADIYQTPRYLVIGTGKKITLECSQTMGHDKMYWYQQDPGMELHLIHYSYGVNSTEKGDLSSESTVSRIRTEHFPLTLESARPSHTSQYLCASSLTEETQYFGPGTRLLVL.

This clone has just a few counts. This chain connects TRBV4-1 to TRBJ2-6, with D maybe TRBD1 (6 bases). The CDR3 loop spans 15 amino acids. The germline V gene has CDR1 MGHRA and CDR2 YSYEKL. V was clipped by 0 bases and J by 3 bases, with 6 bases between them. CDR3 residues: CASSQDRGGANVLTF. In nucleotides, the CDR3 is TGCGCCAGCAGCCAAGACAGGGGTGGGGCCAACGTCCTGACTTTC.

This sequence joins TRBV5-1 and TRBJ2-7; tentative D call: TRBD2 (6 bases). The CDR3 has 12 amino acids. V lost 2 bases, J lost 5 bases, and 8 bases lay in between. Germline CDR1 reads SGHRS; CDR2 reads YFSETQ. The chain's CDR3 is CASSLAGNEQYF. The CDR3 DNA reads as TGCGCCAGCAGCTTAGCGGGTAACGAGCAGTACTTC.

CDR3 amino acids: CASSSLAGGGADTQYF. The CDR3 region has the DNA TGTGCCAGCAGTTCACTAGCGGGAGGGGGCGCAGATACGCAGTATTTT. The chain links TRBV27 to TRBJ2-3; 13 positions match TRBD2. There are 16 residues in the CDR3. The V and J ends lost 4 bases and 4 bases, in that order; junction bases with no gene match: 5. Germline V gives CDR1 MNHEY, CDR2 SMNVEV (reference sequence).

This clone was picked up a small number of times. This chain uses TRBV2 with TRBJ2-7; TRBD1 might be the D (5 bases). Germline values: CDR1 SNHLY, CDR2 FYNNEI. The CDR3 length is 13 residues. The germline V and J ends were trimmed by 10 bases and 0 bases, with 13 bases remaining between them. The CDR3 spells CANLRQSSYEQYF. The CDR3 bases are TGTGCCAATCTCAGACAGAGCTCCTACGAGCAGTACTTC.

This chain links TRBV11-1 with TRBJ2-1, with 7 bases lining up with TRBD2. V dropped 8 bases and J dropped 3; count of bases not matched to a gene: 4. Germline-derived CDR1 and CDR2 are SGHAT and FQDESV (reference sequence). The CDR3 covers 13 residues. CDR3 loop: CASRGDGYNEQFF. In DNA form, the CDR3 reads TGTGCCAGCCGGGGGGATGGCTACAATGAGCAGTTCTTC.

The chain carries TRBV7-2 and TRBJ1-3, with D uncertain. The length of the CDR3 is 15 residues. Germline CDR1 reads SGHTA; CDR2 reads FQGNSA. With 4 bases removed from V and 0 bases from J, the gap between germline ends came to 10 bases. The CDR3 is CASSSTVRSGNTIYF. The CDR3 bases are TGTGCCAGCAGCTCCACAGTACGCTCTGGAAACACCATATATTTT.